The next 17 T cell receptor beta chains were all read from a single sample in a study of blood T cell repertoires in COVID-19. Here immunoSEQ multiplex PCR was the method, and the copy in TCRdb shows in-frame clones only, minus some. The sample has 100,000 to 120,000 clones; roughly 85% are singletons. The sample comprised peripheral blood. All receptors derive from a woman older than 75 with acute or convalescent COVID-19.

This sequence joins TRBV5-1 and TRBJ2-1; TRBD1 agrees at 7 bases. The V gene end was trimmed by 2 bases and the J gene end by 7 bases; junction bases not matched to a gene: 6. CDR3 length: 14 amino acids. The V gene's germline CDR1 is SGHRS and CDR2 YFSETQ. CDR3 nucleotide sequence: TGCGCCAGCAGCTTCCGGGACAGTACTAATGAGCAGTTCTTC. Amino acid sequence: CASSFRDSTNEQFF.

A note on this clone: Other nucleotide sequences from this sample produce the same CDR3. This chain links TRBV7-2 with TRBJ2-7; TRBD2 aligns across 9 bases. The V and J ends lost 1 base and 2 bases, in that order; junction bases with no gene match: 3. The germline V gene has CDR1 SGHTA and CDR2 FQGNSA. The CDR3 spans 15 residues. CDR3 sequence reads: CASSLVAGGAYEQYV. In DNA, the CDR3 is TGTGCCAGCAGCTTAGTTGCGGGAGGGGCCTACGAGCAGTACGTC.

V and J are TRBV5-6 and TRBJ2-1; the D gene is possibly TRBD1 (5 bases). V dropped 8 bases and J dropped 0 bases, with 18 bases sitting between them. Germline CDR1 reads SGHDT; CDR2 reads YYEEEE. The CDR3 totals 16 residues. The CDR3 DNA reads as TGTGCCAGTCAGCTTGTGCAGGGTCGCTCCTACAATGAGCAGTTCTTC. Encoded protein: CASQLVQGRSYNEQFF.

The chain uses TRBV5-1 and TRBJ2-5; 14 positions agree with TRBD2. CDR1 and CDR2 (germline): SGHRS, YFSETQ. The CDR3 length is 17 residues. Trimming removed 4 bases from V and 1 base from J; junction bases left unmatched: 6. The DNA of the CDR3 is TGCGCCAGCAGCCTGGGACTAGCGGGAGTCTTCCAAGAGACCCAGTACTTC. Its protein is CASSLGLAGVFQETQYF. Filled out from reference TRBV5-1 and TRBJ2-5, the complete variable domain reads KAGVTQTPRYLIKTRGQQVTLSCSPISGHRSVSWYQQTPGQGLQFLFEYFSETQRNKGNFPGRFSGRQFSNSRSEMNVSTLELGDSALYLCASSLGLAGVFQETQYFGPGTRLLVL.

The chain uses TRBV27 and TRBJ1-1, with TRBD1 matching 7 bases. Losses at the gene ends were 3 bases for V and 3 bases for J; bases not matched to a gene: 1. The CDR3 sequence is 13 residues long. CDR1 MNHEY and CDR2 SMNVEV come from the germline V gene (reference sequence). DNA of the CDR3: TGTGCCAGCAGTTTGGACAGGTACACTGAAGCTTTCTTT. Protein sequence: CASSLDRYTEAFF.

The chain is built from TRBV24-1 and TRBJ2-3, with 9 positions matching TRBD2. In germline, CDR1 is KGHDR, CDR2 SFDVKD. V lost 1 base, J lost 0 bases, and 10 bases stayed unmatched. The CDR3 runs to 19 residues. The CDR3 coding sequence is TGTGCCACCAGTGATTTTGGCCTAGCGGGACTAATTAGCACAGATACGCAGTATTTT. Amino acid sequence: CATSDFGLAGLISTDTQYF.

The chain has TRBV7-9 and TRBJ1-6; 8 nucleotides match TRBD1. CDR3 length: 17 amino acids. The V segment lost 4 bases and the J segment 0 bases; nucleotides outside the gene matches: 5. CDR1 is SEHNR, CDR2 FQNEAQ, per germline (reference sequence). CDR3 sequence reads: CASSSRDRSSYNSPLHF. CDR3 coding DNA: TGTGCCAGCAGCTCCCGGGACAGGAGCTCCTATAATTCACCCCTCCACTTT. Full variable domain (missing parts from reference TRBV7-9 and TRBJ1-6): DTGVSQNPRHKITKRGQNVTFRCDPISEHNRLYWYRQTLGQGPEFLTYFQNEAQLEKSRLLSDRFSAERPKGSFSTLEIQRTEQGDSAMYLCASSSRDRSSYNSPLHFGNGTRLTVT.

The chain couples TRBV2 to TRBJ2-7; 7 nucleotides align to TRBD1. This CDR3 contains 14 residues. Germline values: CDR1 SNHLY, CDR2 FYNNEI. V shed 6 bases and J 6 bases; nucleotides not matched to a gene: 11. The CDR3 protein is CASRFETGFGEQYV. CDR3 in DNA: TGTGCCAGCAGGTTTGAGACAGGGTTCGGCGAGCAGTACGTC.

The chain has TRBV19 and TRBJ2-3; 9 bases match TRBD2. Trimming removed 6 bases from V and 0 bases from J; junction bases left unmatched: 1. This CDR3 has 14 amino acids. The germline gives CDR1 LNHDA, CDR2 SQIVND (reference sequence). CDR3 DNA: TGTGCCAGTAGGACTAGCGGTAGCACAGATACGCAGTATTTT. This sequence encodes CASRTSGSTDTQYF.

This sequence joins TRBV14 and TRBJ2-5; the D gene is possibly TRBD1 (5 bases). Germline CDR1 is SGHDN and CDR2 is FVKESK. Trimming took off 0 bases at V and 5 bases at J, with 10 bases between the two ends. The CDR3 is made up of 14 amino acids. The CDR3 nucleotides are TGTGCCAGCAGCCAAGACAGGGTGAAGGAGACCCAGTACTTC. Its protein is CASSQDRVKETQYF.

The genes are TRBV7-6 and TRBJ2-5; D gene unclear. The germline V gene encodes CDR1 SGHVS and CDR2 FNYEAQ. With 1 base removed from V and 0 bases from J, the gap between germline ends came to 9 bases. This CDR3 spans 15 amino acids. The CDR3: CASSLGLQYQETQYF. CDR3 DNA: TGTGCCAGCAGCTTAGGATTACAGTACCAAGAGACCCAGTACTTC.

The gene calls are TRBV28 and TRBJ1-1; no definite D call. V lost 7 bases to trimming and J lost 2 bases, with 20 bases between them. CDR3 length: 16 amino acids. CDR1 and CDR2 (germline): MDHEN, SYDVKM. Here the CDR3 DNA reads TGTGCCAGCAATTCCCCCGATACAGAGCTTAACACTGAAGCTTTCTTT. This gives the protein CASNSPDTELNTEAFF.

The V call is TRBV29-1, the J call TRBJ2-3; TRBD2 matches 11 bases. CDR3 length: 14 amino acids. The V segment lost 6 bases and the J segment 0 bases; nucleotides outside the gene matches: 2. Germline CDR1 is SQVTM and CDR2 is ANQGSEA. DNA of the CDR3: TGCAGCGTGGGGACTAGCGGCAGCACAGATACGCAGTATTTT. Protein product: CSVGTSGSTDTQYF.

The chain links TRBV4-2 to TRBJ2-2; a possible D gene is TRBD1 (5 bases). The CDR3 spans 14 residues. The germline CDR1 and CDR2 sequences are LGHNA and YNFKEQ. V dropped 0 bases and J dropped 5 bases, with 7 bases sitting between them. The DNA for the CDR3 is TGTGCCAGCAGCCAAGATTCAGGGACCGGGGAGCTGTTTTTT. Translation: CASSQDSGTGELFF.

The V and J genes are TRBV11-3 and TRBJ2-1, with D possibly matching TRBD2 (6 bases). There are 9 residues in the CDR3. Germline values: CDR1 SGHNT, CDR2 YENEEA. The V end lost 8 bases, the J end lost 14 bases, and 10 bases lay between the germline ends. CDR3 sequence: CASHGEEFF. DNA of the CDR3: TGTGCCAGCCATGGGGAGGAGTTCTTC.

V gene TRBV19 combines with J gene TRBJ1-2, with 8 bases fitting TRBD1. Germline trimming cut 5 bases from V and 8 bases from J; bases unmatched to any gene: 13. The germline V gene has CDR1 LNHDA and CDR2 SQIVND (reference sequence). This CDR3 has 15 residues. The DNA of the CDR3 is TGTGCCAGTAGTCAACCCCAGGACAGGGTGGGAGGCTACACCTTC. This encodes CASSQPQDRVGGYTF.

This clone has a single count. The CDR3 sequence: CASSDEGYEQYF. The CDR3 coding sequence is TGTGCCAGTAGCGACGAGGGCTACGAGCAGTACTTC. The chain employs TRBV19 and TRBJ2-7; TRBD2 might be the D (5 bases). The ends were cut back, 6 bases at V and 3 bases at J, with 9 bases in the middle. CDR3 length: 12 amino acids. The germline gives CDR1 LNHDA, CDR2 SQIVND (reference sequence).